The T cell receptor (beta chain) under discussion was sequenced for a study of T cells in Graves' hyperthyroidism and ophthalmopathy. Overall study results and limits: Ophthalmopathy could be told apart from stable hyperthyroidism with a 13 V-J model.

From RNA transcripts, TCR beta CDR3 regions were amplified. RT-PCR in the first round (using the HTBI primer set) targeted the TCR CDR3. TCRdb processed the multiplex PCR reads anew with MiXCR; each CDR3 protein has one entry. The table has 640,000 or so distinct CDR3 sequences, over 12% seen once. Germline CDR1 reads LGHDT; CDR2 reads YNNKEL (reference sequence). The CDR3 is 14 residues long. Trimming left V 4 bases short and J 0 bases short, with 10 bases between. Worth noting for this clonotype: Its target is not known.

Diagnosis relied on clinical symptoms, serum thyroxine and TRAb, thyroid ultrasound and orbital computed tomography. The sequencing sample was made of blood. The chain joins TRBV3-1 to TRBJ2-7, with D perhaps matching TRBD1 (6 bases). The sequence came from a woman between 40 and 55 years old with Graves' ophthalmopathy. The CDR3 is CASSPGARSYEQYF. The CDR3 coding sequence is TGTGCCAGCAGCCCAGGGGCTCGCTCCTACGAGCAGTACTTC.